These 5 T cell receptor beta chains originate from one sample sequenced in a study of shared clonotypes between healthy human individuals. Using immunoSEQ multiplex PCR, the repertoire was profiled, and TCRdb retains in-frame clones only, with some absent. The table shows 550,000 to 750,000 clones, with approximately 90% occurring only once. CD45RO-negative, CCR7-selected cells formed the naive CD8 fraction, which excluded terminally differentiated effector memory CD45RA+ cells. What was sequenced was naive CD8+ T cells sorted from blood. Receptor source: a man aged 25-40 years in good health.

The chain combines TRBV27 with TRBJ2-3, with D uncertain. Looked up from germline, CDR1 is MNHEY and CDR2 is SMNVEV (reference sequence). V lost 4 bases to trimming and J lost 0 bases, with 11 bases between them. The CDR3 has 15 amino acids. DNA of the CDR3: TGTGCCAGCAGTTCTAGGACGGCTAGCACAGATACGCAGTATTTT. The encoded protein is CASSSRTASTDTQYF.

The J gene is TRBJ2-2, the V gene TRBV5-1, with 10 bases aligning to TRBD2. V lost 0 bases and J lost 4; bases outside the gene matches: 6. Per the germline V gene, CDR1 is SGHRS and CDR2 is YFSETQ. The CDR3 runs 17 residues. The CDR3 loop is CASSLVSGRRGTGELFF. The CDR3 DNA sequence: TGCGCCAGCAGCTTGGTTAGCGGGAGGCGGGGCACCGGGGAGCTGTTTTTT.

The chain carries TRBV29-1 and TRBJ2-3, with D possibly matching TRBD2 (6 bases). Germline CDR1 is SQVTM and CDR2 is ANQGSEA. Trimming stripped 7 bases from V and 2 bases from J, with 25 bases between. The CDR3 has 17 amino acids. The CDR3 is CSAWARRLDVNTDTQYF. The CDR3 bases are TGCAGCGCCTGGGCCCGGCGACTAGACGTGAACACAGATACGCAGTATTTT.

The chain has TRBV27 and TRBJ2-1; TRBD1 might be the D (5 bases). The germline gives CDR1 MNHEY, CDR2 SMNVEV (reference sequence). The CDR3 runs to 14 residues. Trimming removed 6 bases from V and 5 bases from J, with 14 bases in between. The CDR3 here is CASRTYRSHNEQFF. The CDR3 DNA follows: TGTGCCAGCAGGACCTACAGGAGTCACAATGAGCAGTTCTTC.

The chain links TRBV27 to TRBJ1-1; a possible D gene is TRBD1 (5 bases). With 2 bases removed from V and 3 bases from J, the gap between germline ends came to 16 bases. The CDR3 loop spans 16 amino acids. Germline loops: CDR1 MNHEY, CDR2 SMNVEV (reference sequence). The CDR3 region has the DNA TGTGCCAGCAGTTTAAAGTTGGGGGGATCGTACACTGAAGCTTTCTTT. Translation gives CASSLKLGGSYTEAFF.